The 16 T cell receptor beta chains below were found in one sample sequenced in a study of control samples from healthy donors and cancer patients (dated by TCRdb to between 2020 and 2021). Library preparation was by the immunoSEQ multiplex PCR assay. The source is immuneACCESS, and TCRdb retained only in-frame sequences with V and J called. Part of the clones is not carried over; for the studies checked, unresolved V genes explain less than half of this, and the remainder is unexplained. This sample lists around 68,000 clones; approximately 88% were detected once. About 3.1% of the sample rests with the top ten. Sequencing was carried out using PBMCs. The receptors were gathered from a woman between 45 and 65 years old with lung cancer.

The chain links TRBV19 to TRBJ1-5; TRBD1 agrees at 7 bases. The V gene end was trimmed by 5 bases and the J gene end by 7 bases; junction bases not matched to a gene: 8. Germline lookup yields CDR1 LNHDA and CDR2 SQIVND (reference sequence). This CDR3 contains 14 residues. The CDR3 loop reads CASSRGGAGQPQHF. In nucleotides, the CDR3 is TGTGCCAGTAGTCGAGGGGGCGCGGGACAGCCCCAGCATTTT. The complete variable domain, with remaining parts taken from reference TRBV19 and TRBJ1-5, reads DGGITQSPKYLFRKEGQNVTLSCEQNLNHDAMYWYRQDPGQGLRLIYYSQIVNDFQKGDIAEGYSVSREKKESFPLTVTSAQKNPTAFYLCASSRGGAGQPQHFGDGTRLSIL.

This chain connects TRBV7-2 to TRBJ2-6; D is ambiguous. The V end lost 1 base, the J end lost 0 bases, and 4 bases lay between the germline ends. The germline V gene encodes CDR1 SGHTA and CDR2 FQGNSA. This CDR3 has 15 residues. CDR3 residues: CASSLVVSGANVLTF. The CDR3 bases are TGTGCCAGCAGCTTAGTTGTCTCTGGGGCCAACGTCCTGACTTTC.

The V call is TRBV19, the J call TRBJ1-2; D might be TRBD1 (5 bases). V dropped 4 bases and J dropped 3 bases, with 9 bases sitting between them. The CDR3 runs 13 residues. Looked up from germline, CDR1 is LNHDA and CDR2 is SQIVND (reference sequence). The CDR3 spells CASSTTGYYGYTF. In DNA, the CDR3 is TGTGCCAGTAGTACAACAGGTTACTATGGCTACACCTTC.

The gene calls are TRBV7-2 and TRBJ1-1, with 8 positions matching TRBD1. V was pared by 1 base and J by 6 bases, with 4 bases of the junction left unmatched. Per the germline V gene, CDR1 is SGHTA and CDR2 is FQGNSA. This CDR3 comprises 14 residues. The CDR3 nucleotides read TGTGCCAGCAGCTTAGGGACAGGGCGAGCTGAAGCTTTCTTT. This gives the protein CASSLGTGRAEAFF.

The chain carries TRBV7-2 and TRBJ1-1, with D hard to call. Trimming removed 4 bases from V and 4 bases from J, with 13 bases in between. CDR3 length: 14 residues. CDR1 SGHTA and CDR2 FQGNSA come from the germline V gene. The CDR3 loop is CASSYRPEGTEAFF. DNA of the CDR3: TGTGCCAGCAGCTACAGACCTGAAGGCACTGAAGCTTTCTTT.

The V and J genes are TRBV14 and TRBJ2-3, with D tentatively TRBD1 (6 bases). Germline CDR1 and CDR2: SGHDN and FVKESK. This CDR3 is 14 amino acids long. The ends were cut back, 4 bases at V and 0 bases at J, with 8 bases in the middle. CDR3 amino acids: CASSLRGSTDTQYF. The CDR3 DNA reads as TGTGCCAGCAGCCTCAGGGGTAGCACAGATACGCAGTATTTT.

This CDR3 is CASTWGTTNEKLFF. CDR3 nucleotide sequence: TGTGCCAGCACCTGGGGGACAACTAATGAAAAACTGTTTTTT. The genes are TRBV7-8 and TRBJ1-4; D is possibly TRBD1 (5 bases). The CDR3 totals 14 residues. The germline V gene encodes CDR1 SGHVS and CDR2 FQNEAQ. V gave up 7 bases and J gave up 0 bases, with 9 bases separating them.

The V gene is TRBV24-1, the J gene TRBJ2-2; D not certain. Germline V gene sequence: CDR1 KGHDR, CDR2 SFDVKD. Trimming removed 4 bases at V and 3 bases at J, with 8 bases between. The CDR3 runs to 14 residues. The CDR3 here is CATSDPRHTGELFF. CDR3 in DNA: TGTGCCACCAGTGACCCCCGACACACCGGGGAGCTGTTTTTT.

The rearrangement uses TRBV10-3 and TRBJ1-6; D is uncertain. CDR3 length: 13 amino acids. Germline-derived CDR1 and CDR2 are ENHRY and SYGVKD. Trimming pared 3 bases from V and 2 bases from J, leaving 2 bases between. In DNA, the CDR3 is TGTGCCATCAGTGACACCTATAATTCACCCCTCCACTTT. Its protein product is CAISDTYNSPLHF.

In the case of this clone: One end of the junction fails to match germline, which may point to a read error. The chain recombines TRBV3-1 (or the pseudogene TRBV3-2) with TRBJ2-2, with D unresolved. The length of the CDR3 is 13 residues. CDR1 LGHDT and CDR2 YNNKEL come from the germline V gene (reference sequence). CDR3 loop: CASGHRNTGELFF. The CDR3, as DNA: TGTGCCAGCGGCCACAGGAACACCGGGGAGCTGTTTTTT.

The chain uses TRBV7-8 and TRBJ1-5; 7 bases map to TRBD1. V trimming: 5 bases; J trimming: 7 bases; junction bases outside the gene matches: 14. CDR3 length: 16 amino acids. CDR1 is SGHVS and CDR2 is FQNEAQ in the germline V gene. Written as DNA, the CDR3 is TGTGCCAGCAGCATCTCAACAGGGGCCGGGGACCAGCCCCAGCATTTT. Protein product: CASSISTGAGDQPQHF. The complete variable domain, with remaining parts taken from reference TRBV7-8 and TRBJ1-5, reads GAGVSQSPRYKVAKRGQDVALRCDPISGHVSLFWYQQALGQGPEFLTYFQNEAQLDKSGLPSDRFFAERPEGSVSTLKIQRTQQEDSAVYLCASSISTGAGDQPQHFGDGTRLSIL.

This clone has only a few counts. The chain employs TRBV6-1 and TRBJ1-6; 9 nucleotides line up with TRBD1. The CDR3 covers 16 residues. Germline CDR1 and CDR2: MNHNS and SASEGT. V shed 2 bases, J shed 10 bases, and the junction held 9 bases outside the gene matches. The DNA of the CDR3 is TGTGCCAGCAGTGAACCTCCGGGGACAGGGAGGTCACCCCTCCACTTT. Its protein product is CASSEPPGTGRSPLHF.

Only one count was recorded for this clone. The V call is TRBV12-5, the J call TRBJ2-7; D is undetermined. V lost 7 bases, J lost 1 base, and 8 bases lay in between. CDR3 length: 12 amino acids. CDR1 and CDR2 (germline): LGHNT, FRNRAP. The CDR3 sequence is CASAWDSYEQYF. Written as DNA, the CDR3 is TGTGCTAGTGCTTGGGATTCCTACGAGCAGTACTTC.

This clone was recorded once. CDR3: CASNRVDKGDNQPQHF. Written as DNA, the CDR3 is TGCGCCAGCAATCGGGTCGACAAGGGGGACAATCAGCCCCAGCATTTT. The V call is TRBV23-1, the J call TRBJ1-5; D possibly corresponds to TRBD1 (6 bases). TRBV23-1 is recorded as an ORF, its role being uncertain. The CDR3 is made up of 16 amino acids. The V gene lost 7 bases and the J gene lost 3 bases, with 19 bases spanning the gap.

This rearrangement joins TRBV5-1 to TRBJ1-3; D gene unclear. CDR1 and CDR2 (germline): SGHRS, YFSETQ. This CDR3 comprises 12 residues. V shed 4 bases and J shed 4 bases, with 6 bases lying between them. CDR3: CASSPEGNTIYF. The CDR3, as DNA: TGCGCCAGCAGCCCAGAAGGAAACACCATATATTTT.

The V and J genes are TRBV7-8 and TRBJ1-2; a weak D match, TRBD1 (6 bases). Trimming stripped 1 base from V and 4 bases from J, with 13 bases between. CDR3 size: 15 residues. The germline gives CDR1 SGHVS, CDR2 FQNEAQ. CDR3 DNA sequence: TGTGCCAGCAGCTTAGGTGGGGGGCGCGCCTATGGCTACACCTTC. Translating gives CASSLGGGRAYGYTF. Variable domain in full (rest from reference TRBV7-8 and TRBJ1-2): GAGVSQSPRYKVAKRGQDVALRCDPISGHVSLFWYQQALGQGPEFLTYFQNEAQLDKSGLPSDRFFAERPEGSVSTLKIQRTQQEDSAVYLCASSLGGGRAYGYTFGSGTRLTVV.